This T cell receptor (beta chain) was obtained from a study of T cell repertoires in cytomegalovirus infection. On the study more broadly: The authors used CMV epitopes that were HLA-C-restricted (recently identified) and HLA-B-restricted (well studied).

This clonotype showed up just a few times. Its antigen is currently unknown. Germline V lookup: CDR1 SNHLY, CDR2 FYNNEI. This CDR3 region has 14 residues. After removal of 5 bases from V and 3 bases from J, the junction contained 6 bases not matched to a gene. Each CDR3 protein is one row after TCRdb ran MiXCR on the reads. Among approximately 730,000 distinct CDR3 sequences, under 35% were seen once, and the ten largest hold 10% to 15%. The material sequenced was cultured CD8+ T cells from PBMCs, taken from culture after CMV antigen stimulation. The V and J genes are TRBV2 and TRBJ2-7; 8 nucleotides match TRBD1. The clonotype was recovered from a human donor in good health (CMV status not recorded). Some clones in this sample may be carry-over from other donors' samples. The CDR3 is CASSLDRDGYEQYF. In DNA, the CDR3 is TGTGCCAGCAGTTTGGACAGGGACGGCTACGAGCAGTACTTC.